The T cell receptor beta chain described here comes from a study of T cell responses to AZD1222 COVID-19 vaccine (dated by TCRdb to about 2021). Background for the entire study: Because spike-specific TCR depth and breadth did not differ between the two schedules, AZD1222 recipients who got a second dose at roughly 4 weeks were pooled with those who got a second dose at roughly 12 weeks. Trial participants were enrolled by age into subgroups of 18-55, 56-69 and 70-plus years, and 148, 28 and 57 TCR-sequenced participants, respectively, were included in these subgroups. A total of 233 trial participants underwent TCR sequencing, of whom roughly 210 received two doses of AZD1222 and 26 received two doses of the MenACWY control vaccine.

Study-wide conclusions, independent of this receptor: Nearly half of unique spike-specific TCRs reportedly recognized epitopes outside regions mutated in the B.1.351 and B.1.1.7 variants. Only a handful of AZD1222 recipients were SARS-CoV-2 seropositive at baseline, limiting conclusions about previously exposed vaccinees. In the small 56-69-year group, the increase in depth fell short of significance, most likely because of low power. Participants were mostly white British, with more females than males. The authors suggested clonal diversity may have been underestimated. After two AZD1222 doses, both the breadth and the depth of spike-specific TCRs were significantly higher than at day 0 and than in MenACWY recipients. Because no samples from the day 14 peak response were available, repertoires could be characterized only after the peak T cell response. The vaccine-associated CD4 TCRs covered the entire spike protein, and the dominant responses fell in regions 160-218 and 743-854.

This clone was found once. It lacks a known antigen. Qualities for individual bases were not recorded, and no much larger clone is one base off. There are 15 amino acids in the CDR3, from cysteine to phenylalanine inclusive. Kept here is only the CDR3 DNA, which spans 45 bases and is read in frame from base 1. After removal of 2 bases from V and 4 bases from J, the junction retains 5 bases not matched to a gene. Per the germline V gene, KGHSH is the CDR1 and LQKENI is the CDR2. The CDR3 regions of human TCRbeta chains were analyzed by immunosequencing. The published analysis was carried out like this. Repertoire TCRs were matched against a reference library of SARS-CoV-2-specific TCRs generated with the MIRA antigen-specificity platform. Breadth was defined as the fraction of unique TCRs that were SARS-CoV-2-associated, and depth was defined as the fraction of total T cells that were SARS-CoV-2-associated. Each spike-specific TCR was assigned to its reactive spike region and to a CD4 or CD8 class using the MIRA data. Log10-transformed breadth and depth values were compared by one-way ANOVA with Sidak's multiple comparisons tests. Sourced from immuneACCESS, this table was stored by TCRdb with only in-frame sequences that have V and J called. A share of the clones is absent; for the studies checked, an unresolved V gene accounts for under half, and the remainder has no known explanation. V and J calls and clone size are copied from that table; D and trimming were computed from the DNA. The sample records roughly 83,000 clones, roughly 86% of which are singletons. 8.5% to 9% of the sample is held by the ten biggest clonotypes.

According to the study, the label for this sample's time point signals: baseline before first vaccination. Vaccinee samples came from UK trials COV001 and COV002, including a single-blind randomized controlled phase 2/3 trial of AZD1222 (ChAdOx1 nCoV-19) in healthy adults. Trial participant PBMC samples were collected at day 0 and day 28 after the second dose for TCRbeta chain sequencing. Source: peripheral blood, taken on day 0 of AZD1222 vaccination. The chain links TRBV18 with TRBJ2-1; TRBD2 fits 7 bases in the junction. The clonotype comes from an adult in good health. The CDR3: CASSPVSGGYNEQFF. In nucleotide form, the sequence is TGTGCCAGCTCACCAGTTTCGGGGGGATACAATGAGCAGTTCTTC. The CDR3, completed at both ends by the reference TRBV18 and TRBJ2-1 genes, gives the full variable domain NAGVMQNPRHLVRRRGQEARLRCSPMKGHSHVYWYRQLPEEGLKFMVYLQKENIIDESGMPKERFSAEFPKEGPSILRIQQVVRGDSAAYFCASSPVSGGYNEQFFGPGTRLTVL.